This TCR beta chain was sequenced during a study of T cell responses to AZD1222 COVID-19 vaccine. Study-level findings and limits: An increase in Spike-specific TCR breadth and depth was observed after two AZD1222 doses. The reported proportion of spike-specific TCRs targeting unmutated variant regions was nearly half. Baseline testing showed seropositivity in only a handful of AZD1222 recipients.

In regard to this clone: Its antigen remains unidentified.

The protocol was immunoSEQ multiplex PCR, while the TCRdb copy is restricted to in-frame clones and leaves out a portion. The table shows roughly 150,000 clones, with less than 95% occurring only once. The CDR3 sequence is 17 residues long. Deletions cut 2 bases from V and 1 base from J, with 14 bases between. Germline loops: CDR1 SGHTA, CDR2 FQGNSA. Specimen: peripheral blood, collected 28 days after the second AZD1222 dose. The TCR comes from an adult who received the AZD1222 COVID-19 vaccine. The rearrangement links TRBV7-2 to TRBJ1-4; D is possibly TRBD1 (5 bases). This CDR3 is CASSLSGRQRTNEKLFF. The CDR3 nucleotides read TGTGCCAGCAGCTTATCGGGCCGACAGAGAACTAATGAAAAACTGTTTTTT.